This entry lists 15 T cell receptor beta chains sequenced from one sample in a study of blood T cells in healthy people across ages. A second about 7 to 12 cycle PCR used barcoded and J-beta primers. A single record per CDR3 protein comes from TCRdb applying MiXCR to the 5' RACE reads. Of 800,000 or so distinct CDR3 sequences listed, around 68% are singletons. Source material: blood. These receptors came from a man aged 25-45 years in good health.

V is TRBV7-9 and J is TRBJ2-1; 10 bases match TRBD2. With 2 bases clipped from V and 6 bases from J, the junction kept 10 bases outside the gene matches. Germline-derived CDR1 and CDR2 are SEHNR and FQNEAQ (reference sequence). This CDR3 is 17 amino acids long. CDR3 loop: CASSLLAGAGRGNEQFF. CDR3 bases: TGTGCCAGCAGCTTACTAGCGGGGGCCGGTAGGGGCAATGAGCAGTTCTTC.

This chain links TRBV27 with TRBJ2-1; D unresolved. The CDR3 sequence is 16 residues long. Germline V lookup: CDR1 MNHEY, CDR2 SMNVEV (reference sequence). Trimming stripped 4 bases from V and 0 bases from J, with 13 bases between. As DNA, the CDR3 is TGTGCCAGCAGTTCGGCTACCAAGAGCTCCTACAATGAGCAGTTCTTC. This gives the protein CASSSATKSSYNEQFF.

The chain uses TRBV6-6 and TRBJ2-4; D possibly corresponds to TRBD2 (5 bases). Trimming left V 0 bases short and J 8 bases short, with 14 bases between. This CDR3 region has 15 residues. Germline CDR1 MNHNY, CDR2 SVGAGI (reference sequence). CDR3 DNA: TGTGCCAGCAGTTACTCGACGGGAAGGGAGCACATTCAGTACTTC. The encoded protein is CASSYSTGREHIQYF.

In this sample, this clonotype turned up a few times. The chain links TRBV4-3 to TRBJ2-4, with 7 positions matching TRBD1. The J call could be wrong; TRBJ2-7 is a better fit for the DNA end. This CDR3 spans 15 amino acids. The V gene's germline CDR1 is LGHNA and CDR2 YSLEER. The CDR3 DNA reads as TGCGCCAGCAGCCACTTACCGGGACAGTCCTACGAGCAGTACTTC. It is translated as CASSHLPGQSYEQYF.

This clonotype was found a few times. The chain recombines TRBV10-3 with TRBJ2-4, with 9 nucleotides matching TRBD2. J gave up 7 bases and V 0 bases, and 7 bases lay outside the gene matches. This CDR3 is 16 amino acids long. The germline gives CDR1 ENHRY, CDR2 SYGVKD. The CDR3 region is CAISESELAGTNIQYF. The CDR3 DNA sequence: TGTGCCATCAGTGAGTCCGAGCTAGCGGGGACGAACATTCAGTACTTC.

This clonotype was detected a few times. This CDR3 reads CSVGPGDGQPQHF. The CDR3 bases are TGCAGCGTTGGGCCAGGGGACGGCCAGCCCCAGCATTTT. V usage is TRBV29-1 and J usage is TRBJ1-5; a possible D gene is TRBD1 (6 bases). The V gene's germline CDR1 is SQVTM and CDR2 ANQGSEA. The V end lost 4 bases, the J end lost 7 bases, and 14 bases lay between the germline ends. This CDR3 spans 13 amino acids.

This clonotype was seen a single time. The chain couples TRBV5-1 to TRBJ2-7; the match to TRBD2 covers 12 bases. J was trimmed by 2 bases and V by 5 bases; bases with no gene match: 8. The CDR3 runs 16 residues. Germline loops: CDR1 SGHRS, CDR2 YFSETQ. CDR3 coding DNA: TGCGCCAGCAGGCGGGAGCTAGCGGGGGGGACCTACGAGCAGTACTTC. Its protein product is CASRRELAGGTYEQYF.

This chain connects TRBV11-3 to TRBJ2-3, with unresolved D. V lost 1 base, J lost 2 bases, and 13 bases lay in between. Per germline, CDR1 SGHNT and CDR2 YENEEA. This CDR3 has 16 residues. The chain's CDR3 is CASSLGFLGITDTQYF. CDR3 in DNA: TGTGCCAGCAGCTTAGGTTTTCTGGGGATCACAGATACGCAGTATTTT.

This chain connects TRBV28 to TRBJ2-7; D uncertain. Trimming left V 7 bases short and J 3 bases short, with 16 bases between. The germline gives CDR1 MDHEN, CDR2 SYDVKM. The CDR3 totals 14 residues. CDR3 DNA: TGTGCCAGCATCGCCCGGAGCACAAGCTACGAGCAGTACTTC. This translates into CASIARSTSYEQYF.

CDR3 residues: CASSFRDPATGELFF. For the CDR3, the DNA is TGCGCCAGCAGCTTCCGGGACCCAGCCACCGGGGAGCTGTTTTTT. V and J are TRBV5-1 and TRBJ2-2; D tentatively reads TRBD1 or TRBD2 (5 bases each). V shed 2 bases and J shed 4 bases, with 12 bases lying between them. Germline V lookup: CDR1 SGHRS, CDR2 YFSETQ. CDR3 length: 15 residues.

The V gene is TRBV4-1, the J gene TRBJ2-3; D is unresolved. Germline loops: CDR1 MGHRA, CDR2 YSYEKL. The CDR3 is made up of 14 amino acids. V was clipped by 1 base and J by 4 bases, with 9 bases between them. CDR3 in DNA: TGCGCCAGCAGCCAAGCGGTCCGCGCAGATACGCAGTATTTT. Protein sequence: CASSQAVRADTQYF.

This clonotype was seen only a few times. The rearrangement uses TRBV4-3 and TRBJ2-7; D uncertain. This CDR3 comprises 13 residues. In germline, CDR1 is LGHNA, CDR2 YSLEER. Trimming removed 0 bases at V and 2 bases at J, with 5 bases between. The CDR3 is CASSQDYPYEQYF. The CDR3 DNA is TGCGCCAGCAGCCAAGATTACCCCTACGAGCAGTACTTC.

The CDR3, as DNA: TGCAGTGCTAGTTTACCGGGACAGAGGGAGGATACGCAGTATTTT. It specifies CSASLPGQREDTQYF. The V and J genes are TRBV20-1 and TRBJ2-3; 7 bases align to TRBD1. CDR1 DFQATT and CDR2 SNEGSKA come from the germline V gene (reference sequence). This CDR3 region has 15 residues. Trimming cost V 3 bases and J 6 bases; bases outside gene matches: 12.

This clonotype was counted a few times. The DNA for the CDR3 is TGCAGTGCTAGAATCCCTAGCGGGGGGGCAAAGACCCAGTACTTC. Translation gives CSARIPSGGAKTQYF. The V gene is TRBV20-1, the J gene TRBJ2-5, with TRBD2 matching over 12 bases. This CDR3 contains 15 residues. Germline loops: CDR1 DFQATT, CDR2 SNEGSKA (reference sequence). After removal of 2 bases from V and 6 bases from J, the junction contained 7 bases not matched to a gene.

CDR3 region: CASLDRLATNEKLFF. The DNA for the CDR3 is TGTGCCAGCCTTGACAGGCTTGCAACTAATGAAAAACTGTTTTTT. The chain combines TRBV6-6 with TRBJ1-4; D might be TRBD1 (6 bases). V lost 8 bases and J lost 0, with 13 bases in between. The germline CDR1 and CDR2 sequences are MNHNY and SVGAGI (reference sequence). This CDR3 comprises 15 residues.